The 30 T cell receptor beta chains below were found in one sample sequenced in a study of T cell responses to AZD1222 COVID-19 vaccine. Data came from immunoSEQ multiplex PCR; TCRdb stores just in-frame clones and leaves some out. Of fewer than 130,000 clones listed, approximately 92% are singletons. The starting material was peripheral blood, obtained 28 days after the second AZD1222 dose. These receptors were collected from an adult who received the AZD1222 COVID-19 vaccine.

The genes are TRBV18 and TRBJ1-2; D is uncertain. The CDR3 has 15 amino acids. V was shortened by 3 bases and J by 0 bases, with 11 bases between the two germline ends. Germline values: CDR1 KGHSH, CDR2 LQKENI. The CDR3 here is CASSPFSEANYGYTF. CDR3 coding DNA: TGTGCCAGCTCACCCTTTAGTGAAGCTAACTATGGCTACACCTTC.

Here the CDR3 reads CASSQERGPWEQFF. Written as DNA, the CDR3 is TGTGCCAGCAGCCAAGAAAGGGGCCCATGGGAGCAGTTCTTC. V is TRBV4-2 and J is TRBJ2-1; a weak D match, TRBD1 (5 bases). Germline V gene sequence: CDR1 LGHNA, CDR2 YNFKEQ. The CDR3 is 14 amino acids. The ends were cut back, 0 bases at V and 10 bases at J, with 13 bases in the middle.

This sequence joins TRBV5-4 and TRBJ2-3; 9 nucleotides line up with TRBD2. The V gene end was trimmed by 4 bases and the J gene end by 3 bases; junction bases not matched to a gene: 3. This CDR3 is built from 14 residues. Germline values: CDR1 SGHNT, CDR2 YYREEE (reference sequence). CDR3 protein: CASSPSGGTDTQYF. Written as DNA, the CDR3 is TGTGCCAGCAGCCCCAGCGGGGGGACAGATACGCAGTATTTT.

V usage is TRBV7-2 and J usage is TRBJ1-2, with no clear D. With 2 bases removed from V and 8 bases from J, the gap between germline ends came to 9 bases. This CDR3 region has 12 residues. Germline CDR1 and CDR2: SGHTA and FQGNSA. The CDR3 DNA sequence: TGTGCCAGCAGCTTACAGGCGGAGGGCTACACCTTC. The encoded protein is CASSLQAEGYTF.

The chain employs TRBV9 and TRBJ2-7; D may correspond to TRBD1 or TRBD2 (6 bases each). The CDR3 consists of 16 residues. The germline gives CDR1 SGDLS, CDR2 YYNGEE. With 1 base removed from V and 1 base from J, the gap between germline ends came to 15 bases. The CDR3 nucleotides are TGTGCCAGCAGCGTATCCAGTCAGGGGACTTCCTACGAGCAGTACTTC. The encoded protein is CASSVSSQGTSYEQYF.

This clone has just one count. This rearrangement joins TRBV7-9 to TRBJ1-5, with D unclear. Germline V CDR1 and CDR2: SEHNR, FQNEAQ (reference sequence). The length of the CDR3 is 14 residues. V lost 4 bases to trimming and J lost 7 bases, with 14 bases between them. In nucleotides, the CDR3 is TGTGCCAGCAGCTCACTAGAGGATACGCAGCCCCAGCATTTT. Translating gives CASSSLEDTQPQHF.

The V and J genes are TRBV18 and TRBJ1-2, with D possibly TRBD1 on 6 matching bases. The CDR3 covers 13 residues. Trimming left V 2 bases short and J 2 bases short, with 6 bases between. Per the germline V gene, CDR1 is KGHSH and CDR2 is LQKENI. CDR3: CASSPGQNYGYTF. DNA of the CDR3: TGTGCCAGCTCACCAGGACAGAACTATGGCTACACCTTC.

The chain employs TRBV5-6 and TRBJ1-5, with a weak D call TRBD1 (6 bases). The CDR3 consists of 14 residues. The germline V gene encodes CDR1 SGHDT and CDR2 YYEEEE. Trimming stripped 3 bases from V and 5 bases from J, with 12 bases between. The CDR3 DNA reads TGTGCCAGCAGCTCGGGACACAGCTATCAGCCCCAGCATTTT. Translation gives CASSSGHSYQPQHF.

The genes are TRBV19 and TRBJ2-2, with D perhaps TRBD1 (7 bases). Trimming shortened V by 0 bases and J by 8 bases, and 19 bases separated the two germline ends. The germline CDR1 and CDR2 sequences are LNHDA and SQIVND (reference sequence). CDR3 size: 17 residues. CDR3 sequence: CASSIDLEGAQRGELFF. CDR3 coding DNA: TGTGCCAGTAGTATAGATCTGGAGGGGGCACAAAGGGGGGAGCTGTTTTTT.

The V and J genes are TRBV18 and TRBJ1-4; 10 bases map to TRBD1. V lost 3 bases, J lost 2 bases, and 3 bases stayed unmatched. The CDR3 length is 16 residues. Germline CDR1 is KGHSH and CDR2 is LQKENI. CDR3 region: CASSPRQGATNEKLFF. The CDR3 DNA follows: TGTGCCAGCTCACCTAGACAGGGGGCCACTAATGAAAAACTGTTTTTT. Full variable domain (remainder filled in from reference TRBV18 and TRBJ1-4): NAGVMQNPRHLVRRRGQEARLRCSPMKGHSHVYWYRQLPEEGLKFMVYLQKENIIDESGMPKERFSAEFPKEGPSILRIQQVVRGDSAAYFCASSPRQGATNEKLFFGSGTQLSVL.

The chain links TRBV2 to TRBJ1-2; no clear D gene. The CDR3 contains 13 residues. V lost 1 base to trimming and J lost 5 bases, with 8 bases between them. Germline CDR1 reads SNHLY; CDR2 reads FYNNEI. Here the CDR3 DNA reads TGTGCCAGCAGTGAAGGTCAGGAGTATGGCTACACCTTC. It is translated as CASSEGQEYGYTF. Full variable domain (missing parts from reference TRBV2 and TRBJ1-2): EPEVTQTPSHQVTQMGQEVILRCVPISNHLYFYWYRQILGQKVEFLVSFYNNEISEKSEIFDDQFSVERPDGSNFTLKIRSTKLEDSAMYFCASSEGQEYGYTFGSGTRLTVV.

V usage is TRBV4-1 and J usage is TRBJ2-7; TRBD1 matches at 9 bases. Losses at the gene ends were 5 bases for V and 0 bases for J; bases not matched to a gene: 5. Germline assignment: CDR1 MGHRA and CDR2 YSYEKL. This CDR3 has 15 residues. The CDR3 is CASSVDRGSSYEQYF. The CDR3 DNA follows: TGCGCCAGCAGCGTTGACAGGGGGAGCTCCTACGAGCAGTACTTC.

This chain connects TRBV7-3 to TRBJ1-1, with D unresolved. The V end was cut by 5 bases, the J end by 4 bases, with 11 bases between. The CDR3 runs to 13 residues. Germline-derived CDR1 and CDR2 are SGHTA and FQGTGA. In DNA, the CDR3 is TGTGCCAGCAGCAACGACCGTAGCACTGAAGCTTTCTTT. Translating it yields CASSNDRSTEAFF.

The rearrangement links TRBV28 to TRBJ1-2; D is ambiguous. Germline V gene lookup returns CDR1 MDHEN and CDR2 SYDVKM. V was cut by 8 bases and J by 8 bases, with 18 bases left in between. The CDR3 loop spans 13 amino acids. The CDR3 loop is CASGVRNAWGYTF. Written as DNA, the CDR3 is TGTGCCAGCGGGGTTCGTAACGCCTGGGGCTACACCTTC.

The V call is TRBV28, the J call TRBJ1-3; D not certain. V was shortened by 8 bases and J by 0 bases, with 8 bases between the two germline ends. This CDR3 has 13 amino acids. Looked up from germline, CDR1 is MDHEN and CDR2 is SYDVKM. The chain's CDR3 is CASWEISGNTIYF. The CDR3 region has the DNA TGTGCCAGCTGGGAAATCTCTGGAAACACCATATATTTT.

V gene TRBV7-3 combines with J gene TRBJ1-3; 10 bases fit TRBD1. With 2 bases clipped from V and 3 bases from J, the junction kept 4 bases outside the gene matches. The V gene's germline CDR1 is SGHTA and CDR2 FQGTGA. The CDR3 is 16 residues long. The CDR3 DNA reads as TGTGCCAGCAGCTTATCAGGGACAGGGGATGGAAACACCATATATTTT. This gives the protein CASSLSGTGDGNTIYF.

The chain is built from TRBV28 and TRBJ1-5; 10 bases line up with TRBD1. V was pared by 6 bases and J by 3 bases, with 14 bases of the junction left unmatched. The CDR3 length is 18 residues. Germline V gene data show CDR1 as MDHEN and CDR2 as SYDVKM. Here the CDR3 DNA reads TGTGCCAGCAGATCCGATGACAGGGGGCGGGTAATCAATCAGCCCCAGCATTTT. Protein sequence: CASRSDDRGRVINQPQHF.

This chain joins TRBV27 and TRBJ1-2; the match to TRBD1 covers 9 bases. The CDR3 consists of 16 residues. With V trimmed by 1 base and J by 3 bases, 6 bases remained unmatched. Germline V gives CDR1 MNHEY, CDR2 SMNVEV (reference sequence). DNA for the CDR3: TGTGCCAGCAGTTTATATTGGCGGGACAGGGACTATGGCTACACCTTC. Translated, it gives CASSLYWRDRDYGYTF.

This chain connects TRBV6-2 or TRBV6-3 to TRBJ1-2, with TRBD1 identical over 7 bases. The CDR3 consists of 13 residues. CDR1 is MNHEY, CDR2 SVGEGT, per germline. Losses at the gene ends were 5 bases for V and 9 bases for J; bases not matched to a gene: 9. CDR3 sequence reads: CASSPGEGASYTF. The DNA of the CDR3 is TGTGCCAGCAGTCCCGGGGAGGGGGCTAGCTACACCTTC.

J is TRBJ2-4 and V is TRBV12-2; TRBD1, the D gene given by the table, was not confirmed from the DNA. TRBV12-2 is tagged as a pseudogene. This CDR3 comprises 18 residues. In DNA form, the CDR3 reads TGTGCAAGTCGCTTAGTCTGCGACAGGGTTGGAGCCAAAAACATTCAGTACTTC. It encodes CASRLVCDRVGAKNIQYF.

The chain links TRBV18 to TRBJ2-1; D gene unclear. This CDR3 has 15 residues. Germline values: CDR1 KGHSH, CDR2 LQKENI. Deletions cut 2 bases from V and 1 base from J, with 9 bases between. The CDR3 nucleotides are TGTGCCAGCTCACCATATCAGGCGTCCTACAATGAGCAGTTCTTC. It translates to CASSPYQASYNEQFF.

The chain combines TRBV2 with TRBJ1-4, with D perhaps TRBD1 (6 bases). Germline CDR1 SNHLY, CDR2 FYNNEI. The CDR3 runs to 13 residues. The ends were cut back, 8 bases at V and 7 bases at J, with 14 bases in the middle. CDR3 DNA sequence: TGTGCCAGCCACATTGGGGGCCGTGAAAAACTGTTTTTT. Encoded protein: CASHIGGREKLFF.

The chain uses TRBV7-2 and TRBJ1-1; D is undetermined. The CDR3 has 14 amino acids. With 3 bases removed from V and 0 bases from J, the gap between germline ends came to 8 bases. Germline V CDR1 and CDR2: SGHTA, FQGNSA. CDR3 in amino acids: CASSFSQLNTEAFF. CDR3 in DNA: TGTGCCAGCAGCTTTTCACAGTTGAACACTGAAGCTTTCTTT.

The chain employs TRBV3-1 (or the pseudogene TRBV3-2) and TRBJ1-1, with 7 positions matching TRBD1. The V segment lost 0 bases and the J segment 4 bases; nucleotides outside the gene matches: 8. The CDR3 spans 16 residues. Germline CDR1 is LGHDT and CDR2 is YNNKEL (reference sequence). The DNA of the CDR3 is TGTGCCAGCAGCCAAGAACCACAGGGGATGGGCACTGAAGCTTTCTTT. Translation gives CASSQEPQGMGTEAFF.

The chain carries TRBV19 and TRBJ2-2; a possible D gene is TRBD2 (6 bases). CDR3 length: 15 amino acids. CDR1 and CDR2 from the germline V gene are LNHDA and SQIVND (reference sequence). The germline V and J ends were trimmed by 6 bases and 3 bases, with 14 bases remaining between them. The CDR3: CASRPRGADTGELFF. DNA of the CDR3: TGTGCCAGTAGGCCGCGGGGAGCGGACACCGGGGAGCTGTTTTTT. Full variable domain (outside the CDR3, taken from reference TRBV19 and TRBJ2-2): DGGITQSPKYLFRKEGQNVTLSCEQNLNHDAMYWYRQDPGQGLRLIYYSQIVNDFQKGDIAEGYSVSREKKESFPLTVTSAQKNPTAFYLCASRPRGADTGELFFGEGSRLTVL.

CDR3 amino acids: CASKFAPSNEKLFF. The CDR3 DNA reads as TGCGCCAGCAAATTTGCCCCCTCTAATGAAAAACTGTTTTTT. V is TRBV5-1 and J is TRBJ1-4; D is undetermined. This CDR3 is built from 14 residues. The germline V gene encodes CDR1 SGHRS and CDR2 YFSETQ. The ends were cut back, 6 bases at V and 3 bases at J, with 12 bases in the middle.

V usage is TRBV4-2 and J usage is TRBJ1-1; D gene unclear. Germline lookup yields CDR1 LGHNA and CDR2 YNFKEQ. CDR3 length: 12 residues. Trimming took 0 bases from V and 7 from J, leaving 6 bases between them. The CDR3 region is CASSQDEREAFF. Written as DNA, the CDR3 is TGTGCCAGCAGCCAAGACGAGCGTGAAGCTTTCTTT.

This clone was seen just once. The CDR3 bases are TGCGCCAGCAGCTTGGAGGCAGGCCAGCCCCAGCATTTT. Protein: CASSLEAGQPQHF. The J gene is TRBJ1-5, the V gene TRBV5-1; D gene uncertain. Trimming left V 0 bases short and J 7 bases short, with 8 bases between. The CDR3 consists of 13 residues. CDR1 and CDR2 from the germline V gene are SGHRS and YFSETQ.

The chain joins TRBV4-2 to TRBJ2-3; D is possibly TRBD1 (5 bases). Germline V gene lookup returns CDR1 LGHNA and CDR2 YNFKEQ. V was shortened by 0 bases and J by 6 bases, with 10 bases between the two germline ends. The CDR3 runs to 14 residues. The CDR3 DNA sequence: TGTGCCAGCAGCCAAGATTCCAGGGCGGATACGCAGTATTTT. Amino acids: CASSQDSRADTQYF.

The V call is TRBV28, the J call TRBJ1-2; no clear D gene. There are 13 residues in the CDR3. Per the germline V gene, CDR1 is MDHEN and CDR2 is SYDVKM. Trimming took off 2 bases at V and 6 bases at J, with 10 bases between the two ends. CDR3 DNA: TGTGCCAGCAGTTTAGTTTACGGGGATGGCTACACCTTC. As protein: CASSLVYGDGYTF.